Below are 3 T cell receptor beta chains sequenced from a single sample in a study of blood T cell repertoires in COVID-19. Method: immunoSEQ multiplex PCR; TCRdb's copy keeps in-frame clones and lacks some. The profile shows about 390,000 clones, around 87% of them singletons. Sequencing was done on a sample of peripheral blood. These receptors were obtained from a woman in her fifties or sixties with COVID-19, enrolled during active disease.

The chain has TRBV5-8 and TRBJ1-2; D ambiguous. Germline values: CDR1 SGHTS, CDR2 YDEGEE. The CDR3 loop spans 14 amino acids. The V end lost 10 bases, the J end lost 1 base, and 17 bases lay between the germline ends. The CDR3 is CALLGGSRNYGYTF. In DNA, the CDR3 is TGTGCCCTCCTCGGCGGCAGTCGTAACTATGGCTACACCTTC.

This clone was found once. The CDR3 loop is CASGEVLKGTDTQYF. Here the CDR3 DNA reads TGTGCCTCTGGGGAGGTACTCAAAGGCACAGATACGCAGTATTTT. V is TRBV5-6 and J is TRBJ2-3; weak D call: TRBD2 (6 bases). Looked up from germline, CDR1 is SGHDT and CDR2 is YYEEEE. V was cut by 10 bases and J by 1 base, with 19 bases left in between. The CDR3 runs 15 residues.

The rearrangement uses TRBV7-6 and TRBJ1-1, with 8 bases aligning to TRBD1. V lost 4 bases, J lost 1 base, and 5 bases stayed unmatched. The CDR3 totals 15 residues. Per the germline V gene, CDR1 is SGHVS and CDR2 is FNYEAQ. The chain's CDR3 is CASSSQGAPNTEAFF. The CDR3 coding sequence is TGTGCCAGCAGCTCGCAGGGGGCCCCGAACACTGAAGCTTTCTTT.